These 25 T cell receptor beta chains were sequenced from one sample in a study of blood T cell repertoires in COVID-19. Clones were read by immunoSEQ multiplex PCR, and TCRdb kept only the in-frame ones, dropping some. The sample includes about 300,000 clones, more than 80% seen only once; the top ten take under 6.5%. The sample comprised peripheral blood. The receptors originated from a man in his late teens or twenties who had recovered from COVID-19.

The chain recombines TRBV12-3 or TRBV12-4 with TRBJ2-1, with D maybe TRBD1 (5 bases). V lost 1 base and J lost 12, with 10 bases in between. This CDR3 comprises 12 residues. CDR3 region: CASSLEGAWQFF. The CDR3 region has the DNA TGTGCCAGCAGTTTAGAAGGGGCTTGGCAGTTCTTC.

The chain links TRBV12-5 to TRBJ2-1; D uncertain. Trimming took off 8 bases at V and 8 bases at J, with 16 bases between the two ends. Germline V CDR1 and CDR2: LGHNT, FRNRAP. The CDR3 extends over 13 amino acids. The CDR3 region has the DNA TGTGCTAGTCTGGGCAAGGTGGAAGATGAGCAGTTCTTC. It encodes CASLGKVEDEQFF.

The chain carries TRBV5-4 and TRBJ1-2; 8 bases fit TRBD1. The CDR3 runs to 14 residues. V gave up 2 bases and J gave up 8 bases; unmatched junction bases: 8. Looked up from germline, CDR1 is SGHNT and CDR2 is YYREEE (reference sequence). CDR3 sequence reads: CASSFQGARTGYTF. Written as DNA, the CDR3 is TGTGCCAGCAGCTTCCAGGGGGCGAGGACCGGCTACACCTTC.

This chain uses TRBV30 with TRBJ1-3, with D hard to call. The V gene's germline CDR1 is GTSNPN and CDR2 SVGIG (reference sequence). The CDR3 spans 13 residues. V was cut by 4 bases and J by 8 bases, with 15 bases left in between. The CDR3 region is CAWISGSGDTIYF. In nucleotides, the CDR3 is TGTGCCTGGATATCAGGCTCCGGGGACACCATATATTTT. Full variable domain (missing parts from reference TRBV30 and TRBJ1-3): SQTIHQWPATLVQPVGSPLSLECTVEGTSNPNLYWYRQAAGRGLQLLFYSVGIGQISSEVPQNLSASRPQDRQFILSSKKLLLSDSGFYLCAWISGSGDTIYFGEGSWLTVV.

The V gene is TRBV18, the J gene TRBJ1-2, with D maybe TRBD1 (5 bases). V was shortened by 0 bases and J by 4 bases, with 15 bases between the two germline ends. The CDR3 runs 16 residues. Germline CDR1 and CDR2: KGHSH and LQKENI. CDR3 bases: TGTGCCAGCTCACCACCGGGAGGGGCCGAAATCTATGGCTACACCTTC. It codes for CASSPPGGAEIYGYTF.

This chain joins TRBV5-1 and TRBJ1-6; TRBD1 aligns across 9 bases. The CDR3 totals 15 residues. V gave up 0 bases and J gave up 10 bases; unmatched junction bases: 5. CDR1 and CDR2 (germline): SGHRS, YFSETQ. The CDR3 sequence: CASSLGGQGRSPLHF. The DNA for the CDR3 is TGCGCCAGCAGCTTGGGGGGACAGGGAAGGTCACCCCTCCACTTT.

The genes are TRBV3-1 (or the pseudogene TRBV3-2) and TRBJ2-2, with TRBD2 matching 12 bases. J gave up 5 bases and V 0 bases, and 19 bases lay outside the gene matches. The CDR3 loop spans 22 amino acids. Per germline, CDR1 LGHDT and CDR2 YNNKEL (reference sequence). The CDR3 bases are TGTGCCAGCAGCCAAGACAGAGGAGCTAGCGGGAGGGCCAAGGGGTCTACCGGGGAGCTGTTTTTT. Translated, it gives CASSQDRGASGRAKGSTGELFF.

The chain links TRBV7-9 to TRBJ2-1, with TRBD2 matching over 8 bases. The V segment lost 4 bases and the J segment 8 bases; nucleotides outside the gene matches: 16. Germline V gene sequence: CDR1 SEHNR, CDR2 FQNEAQ (reference sequence). This CDR3 contains 17 residues. CDR3 nucleotides: TGTGCCAGCAGCTCGAGGGTAGCGGGGTGGCTTTGGGATGAGCAGTTCTTC. Translating it yields CASSSRVAGWLWDEQFF.

J is TRBJ2-7 and V is TRBV11-2; D perhaps matches TRBD2 (5 bases). The CDR3 sequence is 15 residues long. With 2 bases removed from V and 7 bases from J, the gap between germline ends came to 18 bases. Germline V CDR1 and CDR2: SGHAT, FQNNGV. This CDR3 reads CASSLSTGLPGEQYF. In DNA form, the CDR3 reads TGTGCCAGCAGCTTATCTACCGGACTGCCGGGGGAGCAGTACTTC. Complete variable domain (other parts from reference TRBV11-2 and TRBJ2-7): EAGVAQSPRYKIIEKRQSVAFWCNPISGHATLYWYQQILGQGPKLLIQFQNNGVVDDSQLPKDRFSAERLKGVDSTLKIQPAKLEDSAVYLCASSLSTGLPGEQYFGPGTRLTVT.

This sequence joins TRBV3-1 (or the pseudogene TRBV3-2) and TRBJ2-7; 8 bases map to TRBD1. This CDR3 is built from 15 residues. The J segment lost 0 bases and the V segment lost 4 bases, leaving 5 bases of the junction unmatched. Germline V gene sequence: CDR1 LGHDT, CDR2 YNNKEL (reference sequence). CDR3: CASSLRDRSSYEQYF. CDR3 in DNA: TGTGCCAGCAGCCTCCGGGACAGGAGCTCCTACGAGCAGTACTTC.

The rearrangement uses TRBV29-1 and TRBJ2-5; TRBD2 might be the D (5 bases). Germline values: CDR1 SQVTM, CDR2 ANQGSEA. The V gene lost 0 bases and the J gene lost 2 bases, with 13 bases spanning the gap. The CDR3 spans 15 residues. Here the CDR3 DNA reads TGCAGCGTTGAAGAGCGGTTTGAGCGGCAAGAGACCCAGTACTTC. Its protein is CSVEERFERQETQYF.

The chain has TRBV19 and TRBJ2-7; the match to TRBD2 covers 7 bases. J lost 2 bases, V lost 5 bases, and 12 bases had no gene match. Germline CDR1 LNHDA, CDR2 SQIVND (reference sequence). The CDR3 totals 16 residues. CDR3 sequence (DNA): TGTGCCAGTAGTCCAGAGCGGGGCCTTGTCCCCTACGAGCAGTACTTC. Amino acid sequence: CASSPERGLVPYEQYF. Variable domain in full (rest from reference TRBV19 and TRBJ2-7): DGGITQSPKYLFRKEGQNVTLSCEQNLNHDAMYWYRQDPGQGLRLIYYSQIVNDFQKGDIAEGYSVSREKKESFPLTVTSAQKNPTAFYLCASSPERGLVPYEQYFGPGTRLTVT.

This chain uses TRBV9 with TRBJ2-7, with 9 bases identical to TRBD2. Germline CDR1 reads SGDLS; CDR2 reads YYNGEE. The CDR3 totals 15 residues. J lost 2 bases, V lost 4 bases, and 7 bases had no gene match. The CDR3 region has the DNA TGTGCCAGCAGCCTTCCTAGCGGGGTCCCCTACGAGCAGTACTTC. Amino acid sequence: CASSLPSGVPYEQYF.

This chain links TRBV28 with TRBJ2-3; TRBD2 might be the D (5 bases). Trimming took 2 bases from V and 4 from J, leaving 7 bases between them. The germline gives CDR1 MDHEN, CDR2 SYDVKM. The CDR3 is 13 amino acids. The CDR3 loop reads CASSLGSSDTQYF. The CDR3 DNA reads as TGTGCCAGCAGTTTAGGGAGCTCAGATACGCAGTATTTT.

The gene calls are TRBV27 and TRBJ2-1, with 11 bases that match TRBD1. From germline, CDR1 is MNHEY and CDR2 SMNVEV (reference sequence). This CDR3 has 16 residues. V lost 5 bases and J lost 12; bases outside the gene matches: 15. The chain's CDR3 is CASSAHRDRGDMGQFF. CDR3 sequence (DNA): TGTGCCAGCAGTGCGCACCGGGACAGGGGGGATATGGGGCAGTTCTTC.

V gene TRBV6-5 combines with J gene TRBJ1-1; maybe TRBD1 (6 bases). The CDR3 loop spans 14 amino acids. The germline gives CDR1 MNHEY, CDR2 SVGAGI. V lost 6 bases and J 4 bases, leaving 15 bases between the germline ends. The CDR3 DNA reads TGTGCCAGCAGATCCACAGGGTCTACCACTGAAGCTTTCTTT. Translating it yields CASRSTGSTTEAFF.

The J gene is TRBJ2-3, the V gene TRBV29-1, with no clear D. The CDR3 runs 14 residues. In germline, CDR1 is SQVTM, CDR2 ANQGSEA. V shed 0 bases and J shed 2 bases, with 9 bases lying between them. CDR3 nucleotide sequence: TGCAGCGTTGAAGACCGCCGCGACACAGATACGCAGTATTTT. Its protein product is CSVEDRRDTDTQYF.

V is TRBV30 and J is TRBJ2-1; 8 bases fit TRBD2. The CDR3 has 13 amino acids. The germline CDR1 and CDR2 sequences are GTSNPN and SVGIG (reference sequence). The V segment lost 2 bases and the J segment 8 bases; nucleotides outside the gene matches: 5. CDR3 in amino acids: CAWSRNSGDEQFF. CDR3 DNA: TGTGCCTGGAGTCGTAATAGCGGGGATGAGCAGTTCTTC.

The chain uses TRBV5-6 and TRBJ1-6, with 8 bases lining up with TRBD1. CDR3 length: 16 amino acids. Trimming at V came to 0 bases and at J to 7 bases, leaving 6 bases not matched to a gene. Looked up from germline, CDR1 is SGHDT and CDR2 is YYEEEE. As DNA, the CDR3 is TGTGCCAGCAGCTTGGGCCAGGGGGCGGCGAATTCACCCCTCCACTTT. It is translated as CASSLGQGAANSPLHF. Variable domain in full (rest from reference TRBV5-6 and TRBJ1-6): DAGVTQSPTHLIKTRGQQVTLRCSPKSGHDTVSWYQQALGQGPQFIFQYYEEEERQRGNFPDRFSGHQFPNYSSELNVNALLLGDSALYLCASSLGQGAANSPLHFGNGTRLTVT.

V is TRBV5-4 and J is TRBJ2-7; D might be TRBD2 (5 bases). Germline CDR1 and CDR2: SGHNT and YYREEE (reference sequence). Trimming shortened V by 2 bases and J by 0 bases, and 9 bases separated the two germline ends. The CDR3 spans 14 residues. The CDR3 sequence: CASSFGGHSYEQYF. The DNA for the CDR3 is TGTGCCAGCAGCTTCGGCGGGCACTCCTACGAGCAGTACTTC.

The rearrangement uses TRBV7-8 and TRBJ1-5, with TRBD1 identical over 7 bases. This CDR3 region has 16 residues. With V trimmed by 1 base and J by 6 bases, 9 bases remained unmatched. The germline V gene encodes CDR1 SGHVS and CDR2 FQNEAQ. The CDR3 protein is CASSLGSAGGIQPQHF. CDR3 DNA: TGTGCCAGCAGCTTAGGGTCGGCAGGGGGAATTCAGCCCCAGCATTTT.

The J gene is TRBJ2-6, the V gene TRBV10-2; TRBD2 matches 7 bases. CDR1 and CDR2 from the germline V gene are WSHSY and SAAADI. The CDR3 totals 16 residues. V lost 6 bases to trimming and J lost 0 bases; unmatched junction nucleotides: 5. Written as DNA, the CDR3 is TGCGCCAGCAGGCCCGGGACTACCTCTGGGGCCAACGTCCTGACTTTC. It codes for CASRPGTTSGANVLTF.

The chain uses TRBV2 and TRBJ2-5, with D maybe TRBD2 (6 bases). The ends were cut back, 11 bases at V and 5 bases at J, with 18 bases in the middle. There are 13 residues in the CDR3. CDR1 is SNHLY and CDR2 is FYNNEI in the germline V gene. The CDR3: CAARSGGSETQYF. In DNA form, the CDR3 reads TGTGCCGCGAGGAGTGGAGGGAGTGAGACCCAGTACTTC.

In its sample, this clone was seen once. The gene calls are TRBV6-2 or TRBV6-3 and TRBJ2-7; 14 nucleotides align to TRBD2. The CDR3 sequence is 17 residues long. V dropped 2 bases and J dropped 3; count of bases not matched to a gene: 6. The germline V gene encodes CDR1 MNHEY and CDR2 SVGEGT. CDR3 nucleotides: TGTGCCAGCAGTTACGGGACTAGCGGGAGAGGCGGCTACGAGCAGTACTTC. It specifies CASSYGTSGRGGYEQYF.

This sequence joins TRBV27 and TRBJ1-2; D is ambiguous. Germline-derived CDR1 and CDR2 are MNHEY and SMNVEV (reference sequence). V lost 4 bases to trimming and J lost 8 bases, with 14 bases between them. This CDR3 has 13 residues. CDR3 residues: CASSWAGGNGYTF. In nucleotides, the CDR3 is TGTGCCAGCAGTTGGGCGGGAGGCAACGGCTACACCTTC.